A selection of T cell receptor beta chains follows, all from one sample in a study of shared clonotypes between healthy human individuals. Produced via immunoSEQ multiplex PCR; TCRdb's table is partial and in-frame only. The table lists about 1,500,000 clones, around 97% of them singletons. Sequencing was done on a sample of naive CD4+ T cells sorted from blood. The receptors come from a man aged 25 to 40 in good health. CDR3s include the opening cysteine and the closing phenylalanine or tryptophan. The D gene is left open where the match is weak. Some rows have no size entry. The others give once, few or many, or a class for an expanded clone.

j_call	v_call	d_call	clone_size	cdr3_aa	cdr3_nt
TRBJ2-5	TRBV5-4	NA	NA	CASSSGSREETQYF	TGTGCCAGCAGCTCTGGGTCCAGGGAAGAGACCCAGTACTTC
TRBJ2-2	TRBV18	TRBD2	once	CASSLKFQRESGELFF	TGTGCCAGCTCACTAAAATTCCAGCGGGAGTCCGGGGAGCTGTTTTTT
TRBJ2-7	TRBV2	TRBD1	NA	CASRRLTGSSYEQYF	TGTGCCAGCAGGAGATTGACAGGGAGCTCCTACGAGCAGTACTTC
TRBJ2-7	TRBV6-5	NA	NA	CASSYDGGAYEQYF	TGTGCCAGCAGTTATGACGGTGGAGCCTACGAGCAGTACTTC
TRBJ2-5	TRBV7-3	NA	NA	CASSFAREETQYF	TGTGCCAGCAGCTTTGCCAGGGAAGAGACCCAGTACTTC
TRBJ1-4	TRBV9	NA	once	CASSPYPGRIDEKLFF	TGTGCCAGCAGCCCGTACCCGGGACGGATAGATGAAAAACTGTTTTTT
TRBJ2-3	TRBV5-1	NA	NA	CASSLFSADTQYF	TGCGCCAGCAGCTTGTTCTCCGCAGATACGCAGTATTTT
TRBJ2-1	TRBV9	TRBD2	NA	CASSVVAGDSYNEQFF	TGTGCCAGCAGCGTAGTGGCGGGAGACTCCTACAATGAGCAGTTCTTC
TRBJ2-7	TRBV6-1	NA	NA	CASSGTFSYEQYF	TGTGCCAGCAGTGGGACATTCTCCTACGAGCAGTACTTC
TRBJ1-3	TRBV5-1	NA	NA	CASSLVGSGNTIYF	TGCGCCAGCAGCTTGGTAGGGTCTGGAAACACCATATATTTT
TRBJ1-1	TRBV5-6	NA	NA	CASSLMNTEAFF	TGTGCCAGCAGCCTAATGAACACTGAAGCTTTCTTT
TRBJ2-1	TRBV10-1	NA	once	CASSGGSLSNEQFF	TGCGCCAGCAGTGGAGGTAGTTTATCAAATGAGCAGTTCTTC
TRBJ2-5	TRBV28	NA	NA	CASSSRWGGGQETQYF	TGTGCCAGCAGTTCCCGGTGGGGGGGCGGTCAAGAGACCCAGTACTTC
TRBJ2-2	TRBV19	NA	NA	CASSGQNTGELFF	TGTGCCAGTAGCGGCCAGAACACCGGGGAGCTGTTTTTT
TRBJ2-1	TRBV18	NA	once	CASSPDRHNEQFF	TGTGCCAGCTCACCGGACCGACACAATGAGCAGTTCTTC
TRBJ2-7	TRBV27	TRBD2	NA	CASSPWTSGSISYEQYF	TGTGCCAGCAGTCCCTGGACTAGCGGGAGTATCTCCTACGAGCAGTACTTC
TRBJ2-3	TRBV2	TRBD2	NA	CASRPLRVAGGTDTQYF	TGTGCCAGCAGGCCCCTTCGGGTAGCGGGAGGAACAGATACGCAGTATTTT
TRBJ1-2	TRBV30	NA	NA	CAWSAIGDGYTF	TGTGCCTGGAGTGCGATTGGTGATGGCTACACCTTC
TRBJ2-7	TRBV4-3	NA	NA	CASSQGRTFGPGEMGYEQYF	TGCGCCAGCAGCCAAGGAAGGACCTTCGGTCCGGGCGAGATGGGCTACGAGCAGTACTTC
TRBJ2-7	TRBV6-6	NA	NA	CASRQGGGTYEQYF	TGTGCCAGCAGACAGGGTGGGGGGACCTACGAGCAGTACTTC
TRBJ1-4	TRBV10-3	NA	NA	CAISEQGSTNEKLFF	TGTGCCATCAGTGAGCAGGGATCAACTAATGAAAAACTGTTTTTT
TRBJ1-5	TRBV18	NA	NA	CASSQKSNQPQHF	TGTGCCAGCTCCCAAAAGAGCAATCAGCCCCAGCATTTT